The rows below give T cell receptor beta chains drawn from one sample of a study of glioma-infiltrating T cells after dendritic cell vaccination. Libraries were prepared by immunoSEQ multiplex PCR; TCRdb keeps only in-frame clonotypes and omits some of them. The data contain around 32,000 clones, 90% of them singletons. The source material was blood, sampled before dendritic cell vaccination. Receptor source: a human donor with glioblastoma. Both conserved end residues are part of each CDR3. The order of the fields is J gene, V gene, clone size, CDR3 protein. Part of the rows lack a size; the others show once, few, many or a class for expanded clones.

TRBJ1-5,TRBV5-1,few,CASSSETQGGQPQHF
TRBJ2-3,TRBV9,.,CASSFSEHTQYF
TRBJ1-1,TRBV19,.,CASSQGGVERAFF
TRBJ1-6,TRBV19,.,CASSGVQNNSPLHF
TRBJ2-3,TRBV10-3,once,CAMARQGPDTQYF
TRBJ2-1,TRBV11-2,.,CASSLAAGGVSYNEQFF
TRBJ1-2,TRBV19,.,CASSRGTGVYGYTF
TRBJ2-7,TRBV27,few,CASSLRSGYEQYF
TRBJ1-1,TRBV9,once,CASSVGGLEAFF
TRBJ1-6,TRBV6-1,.,CASSVDNVSLSPNSPLHF
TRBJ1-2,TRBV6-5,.,CASKGTGGLYGYTF
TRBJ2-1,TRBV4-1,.,CASSHRVSLAGNYNEQFF
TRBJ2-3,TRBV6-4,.,CASSDTSGGGRDTQYF
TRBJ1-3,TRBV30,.,CAWKVNRDMTNTIYF
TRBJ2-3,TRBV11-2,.,CASSSHAGQGDTDTQYF
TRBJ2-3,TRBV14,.,CASRRGPGLVNTQYF
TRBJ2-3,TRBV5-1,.,CASRTSEGTDTQYF
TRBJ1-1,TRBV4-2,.,CASSRQGTNTEAFF
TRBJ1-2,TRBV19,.,CASSTRDRVGSGYTF
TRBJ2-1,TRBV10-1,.,CASSESASYNEQFF
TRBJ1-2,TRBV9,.,CASSAGRGSNYGYTF
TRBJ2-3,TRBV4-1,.,CASSQAGQGSAQYF
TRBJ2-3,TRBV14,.,CASSGARMADTQYF
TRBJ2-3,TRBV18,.,CASSPIPSLRKGTDTQYF
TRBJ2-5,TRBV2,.,CASSGQGGTQETQYF
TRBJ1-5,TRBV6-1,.,CASSGDRGRGSNQPQHF
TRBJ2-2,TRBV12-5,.,CASGLATLAGGYTGELFF
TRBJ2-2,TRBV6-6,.,CASRIPMDTGELFF
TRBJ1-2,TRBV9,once,CAKGGVWPSWKNIYGYTF
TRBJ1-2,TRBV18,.,CASSPGQGTYGYTF
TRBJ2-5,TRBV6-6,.,CASSSGTEETQYF
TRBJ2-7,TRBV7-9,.,CASSRPSTGTYEQYF
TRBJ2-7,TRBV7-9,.,CASSPAGAGGSYEQYF
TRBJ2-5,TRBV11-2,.,CASSPRLAGGQETQYF
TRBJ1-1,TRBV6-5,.,CASTRTGSNTEAFF
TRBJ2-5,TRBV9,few,CASSVGQGSVETQYF
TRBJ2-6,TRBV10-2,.,CASSESPGQARANVLTF
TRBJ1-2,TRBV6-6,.,CASSKDGGYGYTF
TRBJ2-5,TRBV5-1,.,CASSLGMVGRQETQYF
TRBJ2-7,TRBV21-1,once,CAGRGLLTGCYEQYF
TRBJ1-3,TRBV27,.,CASSLGGGGGNTIYF
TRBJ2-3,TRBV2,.,CASSARDRGMANTQYF
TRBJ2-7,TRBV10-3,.,CAISESGQGAREQYF